Listed below are T cell receptor beta chains from one sample, sequenced in a study of shared T cell receptors in the human thymus. Sequencing was performed with immunoSEQ multiplex PCR; in TCRdb, only in-frame clones are kept and a portion is missing. The data contain about 660,000 clones, around 87% of them singletons. The same data also contributed to another study, on human thymus T cells.

Sequencing was done on a sample of thymocytes. All receptors come from a boy younger than two with a congenital heart defect. CDR3s include the opening cysteine and the closing phenylalanine or tryptophan. A D gene is named only where the DNA matches it firmly. Expanded clones are given a class, and other clones once, few, many or no size at all.

v_gene	abundance	d_gene	j_gene	CDR3aa	CDR3nt
TRBV5-1	NA	TRBD2	TRBJ2-7	CASSLKDRGLAAYEQYF	TGCGCCAGCAGCTTAAAGGACAGAGGACTAGCGGCCTACGAGCAGTACTTC
TRBV4-3	NA	NA	TRBJ1-2	CASSTRTGGYTF	TGCGCCAGCAGCACTCGGACTGGTGGCTACACCTTC
TRBV6-5	NA	TRBD1	TRBJ1-1	CASSRGLGTEAFF	TGTGCCAGCAGTAGGGGGCTTGGCACTGAAGCTTTCTTT
TRBV4-3	NA	NA	TRBJ2-2	CASSEFYAQGNTGELFF	TGCGCCAGCAGCGAATTTTATGCTCAGGGGAACACCGGGGAGCTGTTTTTT
TRBV4-1	NA	TRBD2	TRBJ2-7	CASSQDPGTSGESYEQYF	TGCGCCAGCAGCCAAGATCCCGGGACTAGCGGGGAATCCTACGAGCAGTACTTC
TRBV2	NA	NA	TRBJ2-5	CASSQGQETQYF	TGTGCCAGCAGCCAGGGGCAAGAGACCCAGTACTTC
TRBV29-1	NA	NA	TRBJ1-1	CSVEVLGREEGEAFF	TGCAGCGTTGAAGTACTCGGCAGGGAGGAGGGTGAAGCTTTCTTT
TRBV6-5	few	TRBD1	TRBJ1-1	CASARGDTEAFF	TGTGCCAGCGCCAGGGGGGACACTGAAGCTTTCTTT
TRBV4-2	few	NA	TRBJ1-2	CASSQSGVGGSDGYTF	TGTGCCAGCAGCCAATCGGGCGTTGGAGGATCAGATGGCTACACCTTC
TRBV14	NA	NA	TRBJ2-2	CASSQVHLGAVDTGELFF	TGTGCCAGCAGCCAAGTACACCTGGGGGCAGTGGACACCGGGGAGCTGTTTTTT
TRBV6-1	NA	TRBD2	TRBJ2-5	CASSEGSGVGCRTQYF	TGTGCCAGCAGTGAAGGTAGCGGGGTGGGCTGTCGGACCCAGTACTTC
TRBV28	NA	NA	TRBJ2-5	CASSNRGGGGSETQYF	TGTGCCAGCAGTAACCGGGGAGGCGGCGGGTCAGAGACCCAGTACTTC
TRBV28	NA	NA	TRBJ1-2	CASSFPDRPVYGYTF	TGTGCCAGCAGTTTCCCGGACAGACCTGTCTATGGCTACACCTTC
TRBV5-1	NA	NA	TRBJ1-1	CASTQGTEAFF	TGCGCCAGCACCCAGGGAACTGAAGCTTTCTTT
TRBV6-1	NA	NA	TRBJ2-4	CASSEQGAKNIQYF	TGTGCCAGCAGTGAACAGGGAGCCAAAAACATTCAGTACTTC
TRBV4-3	NA	TRBD2	TRBJ2-1	CASSQEGTSGRSGNEQFF	TGCGCCAGCAGCCAAGAAGGGACTAGCGGGAGGTCTGGCAATGAGCAGTTCTTC
TRBV5-1	NA	TRBD1	TRBJ2-1	CASSGRTGEYNEQFF	TGCGCCAGCAGCGGTCGGACAGGGGAATACAATGAGCAGTTCTTC
TRBV7-9	once	TRBD1	TRBJ1-5	CASSSTTYRGKINQPQHF	TGTGCCAGCAGCTCTACTACCTACAGGGGTAAGATCAATCAGCCCCAGCATTTT
TRBV7-8	NA	NA	TRBJ1-3	CASSSRRDKESGNTIYF	TGTGCCAGCAGCTCAAGGCGGGATAAAGAGTCTGGAAACACCATATATTTT
TRBV6-5	NA	NA	TRBJ2-7	CASSHRFGGYEQYF	TGTGCCAGCAGTCACAGATTCGGAGGGTACGAGCAGTACTTC
TRBV28	once	TRBD2	TRBJ2-3	CASSSRLAGGTDTQYF	TGTGCCAGCAGTTCCCGACTAGCGGGGGGGACAGATACGCAGTATTTT
TRBV5-1	NA	TRBD2	TRBJ2-1	CASRWTSGAYNEQFF	TGCGCCAGCAGGTGGACTAGCGGGGCCTACAATGAGCAGTTCTTC
TRBV5-6	NA	NA	TRBJ1-2	CASSPLLNGEKTNYGYTF	TGTGCCAGCAGCCCCCTTCTGAACGGGGAGAAAACTAACTATGGCTACACCTTC